These T cell receptor beta chains were read from a single sample in a study of OX40 agonist ivuxolimab in advanced cancers. Assay used: immunoSEQ multiplex PCR; TCRdb lists only in-frame clones, some missing. This table has tens of thousands of clones, around 72% appearing once. Sequencing was performed on CD4+ or CD8+ T cells sorted from blood, taken in a trial of the OX40 agonist ivuxolimab. All receptors derive from an adult with an advanced solid tumor such as melanoma, head and neck, liver or kidney cancer. Both conserved end residues are part of each CDR3. A D gene is named only where the DNA matches it firmly. Only part of the rows carry a size: once, few, many, or a class if the clone is expanded.

clone_size	v_call	j_call	d_call	cdr3_aa	cdr3_nt
NA	TRBV19	TRBJ1-1	NA	CASKSGFAEAFF	TGTGCCAGTAAATCCGGTTTTGCTGAAGCTTTCTTT
NA	TRBV5-5	TRBJ1-6	NA	CASSLLGGANSPLHF	TGTGCCAGCAGCCTCCTGGGGGGAGCGAATTCACCCCTCCACTTT
few	TRBV11-3	TRBJ2-7	NA	CASSLDPRRGVYEQYF	TGTGCCAGCAGCTTAGATCCCCGCAGGGGGGTGTACGAGCAGTACTTC
NA	TRBV27	TRBJ2-1	NA	CASSSHTTYGDEQFF	TGTGCCAGCAGTTCCCACACCACGTACGGGGATGAGCAGTTCTTC
few	TRBV27	TRBJ2-1	TRBD2	CASSLSSGGAPEQFF	TGTGCCAGCAGTTTATCAAGCGGGGGGGCTCCCGAGCAGTTCTTC
NA	TRBV5-1	TRBJ2-1	NA	CASSLTWRGPNNEQFF	TGCGCCAGCAGCTTAACATGGAGGGGACCAAACAATGAGCAGTTCTTC
NA	TRBV9	TRBJ2-5	TRBD2	CASSDGGNQETQYF	TGTGCCAGCAGCGACGGGGGGAACCAAGAGACCCAGTACTTC
NA	TRBV19	TRBJ2-5	TRBD1	CASMSLFQGAGETQYF	TGTGCCAGTATGAGCCTTTTCCAGGGGGCAGGAGAGACCCAGTACTTC
NA	TRBV5-1	TRBJ1-4	TRBD1	CASSFLTGRANEKLFF	TGCGCCAGCAGCTTTTTGACAGGGAGGGCTAATGAAAAACTGTTTTTT
NA	TRBV7-2	TRBJ2-5	TRBD2	CASSLALAGDQETQYF	TGTGCCAGCAGCTTAGCGCTCGCGGGGGATCAAGAGACCCAGTACTTC
NA	TRBV2	TRBJ1-1	NA	CASRAGAATEAFF	TGTGCCAGCAGGGCAGGGGCGGCCACTGAAGCTTTCTTT
NA	TRBV27	TRBJ2-5	NA	CASSLRQGGETQYF	TGTGCCAGCAGTTTACGGCAGGGTGGGGAGACCCAGTACTTC
NA	TRBV11-2	TRBJ2-7	TRBD2	CASSPGLAGGYYEQYF	TGTGCCAGCAGCCCAGGGTTAGCGGGGGGTTACTACGAGCAGTACTTC
few	TRBV13	TRBJ2-7	NA	CASSLRMQNKGEQYF	TGTGCCAGCAGCTTACGGATGCAGAATAAGGGCGAGCAGTACTTC
NA	TRBV9	TRBJ2-7	TRBD2	CASSRTSSGGSLYEQYF	TGTGCCAGCAGTCGTACGTCCAGCGGGGGCTCCCTCTACGAGCAGTACTTC
NA	TRBV6-1	TRBJ2-3	NA	CASSEVVAGQQSTDTQYF	TGTGCCAGCAGTGAAGTGGTGGCGGGGCAACAAAGCACAGATACGCAGTATTTT
once	TRBV7-8	TRBJ2-2	NA	CASKERGNTGELFF	TGTGCCAGCAAAGAGAGGGGAAACACCGGGGAGCTGTTTTTT
NA	TRBV19	TRBJ1-1	NA	CASSTRALMTEAFF	TGTGCCAGTAGTACCAGGGCCTTGATGACTGAAGCTTTCTTT
few	TRBV7-9	TRBJ2-1	TRBD2	CASSLTGTSGLSSYNEQFF	TGTGCCAGCAGCTTAACAGGGACTAGCGGCTTGAGCTCCTACAATGAGCAGTTCTTC
NA	TRBV5-4	TRBJ2-5	TRBD2	CASRFWGGVQETQYF	TGTGCCAGCAGATTTTGGGGGGGAGTCCAAGAGACCCAGTACTTC
NA	TRBV7-6	TRBJ1-2	NA	CASSLEVGQGLNYGYTF	TGTGCCAGCAGCTTAGAAGTTGGGCAGGGCCTTAACTATGGCTACACCTTC
few	TRBV5-6	TRBJ2-7	TRBD1	CASSGTGTGIYEQYF	TGTGCCAGCAGCGGAACCGGGACAGGGATTTACGAGCAGTACTTC
NA	TRBV27	TRBJ1-4	NA	CASIGTARATNEKLFF	TGTGCCAGCATAGGGACGGCAAGAGCAACTAATGAAAAACTGTTTTTT
NA	TRBV7-9	TRBJ1-1	TRBD1	CASSSGQGNTEAFF	TGTGCCAGCAGCTCGGGACAGGGGAACACTGAAGCTTTCTTT
NA	TRBV4-3	TRBJ1-6	NA	CASTQGLGSPLHF	TGCGCCAGCACACAGGGCCTGGGTTCACCCCTCCACTTT
NA	TRBV9	TRBJ2-1	NA	CASSVEDVKYNEQFF	TGTGCCAGCAGCGTCGAGGACGTAAAGTACAATGAGCAGTTCTTC
NA	TRBV4-1	TRBJ2-7	TRBD2	CASSQDPTSGGVYEQYF	TGCGCCAGCAGCCAAGACCCGACTAGCGGGGGTGTATACGAGCAGTACTTC
once	TRBV9	TRBJ1-5	NA	CASSKQRDPIGGYQPQHF	TGTGCCAGCAGCAAGCAACGGGACCCTATCGGAGGATATCAGCCCCAGCATTTT